This TCR beta chain stems from a study of blood T cell repertoires in COVID-19. Across the whole study: COVID-19 samples, acute and convalescent, were from the United States, Italy and Spain. PBMCs, B-cell-depleted T cells, or T cells provided the cDNA or gDNA that made up the material.

CDR3 length: 14 amino acids. V was pared by 3 bases and J by 5 bases, with 14 bases between. Germline V lookup: CDR1 SQVTM, CDR2 ANQGSEA. Here immunoSEQ multiplex PCR was the method, and the copy in TCRdb shows in-frame clones only, minus some. The sample records about 98,000 clones, around nine tenths being singletons. What was sequenced was peripheral blood. V is TRBV29-1 and J is TRBJ2-1; tentative D call: TRBD1 (6 bases). The sequence was obtained from a man in his forties or fifties with active or convalescent COVID-19. DNA for the CDR3: TGCAGCGTTGATTTACAGGGAAGGAACAATGAGCAGTTCTTC. As protein: CSVDLQGRNNEQFF.